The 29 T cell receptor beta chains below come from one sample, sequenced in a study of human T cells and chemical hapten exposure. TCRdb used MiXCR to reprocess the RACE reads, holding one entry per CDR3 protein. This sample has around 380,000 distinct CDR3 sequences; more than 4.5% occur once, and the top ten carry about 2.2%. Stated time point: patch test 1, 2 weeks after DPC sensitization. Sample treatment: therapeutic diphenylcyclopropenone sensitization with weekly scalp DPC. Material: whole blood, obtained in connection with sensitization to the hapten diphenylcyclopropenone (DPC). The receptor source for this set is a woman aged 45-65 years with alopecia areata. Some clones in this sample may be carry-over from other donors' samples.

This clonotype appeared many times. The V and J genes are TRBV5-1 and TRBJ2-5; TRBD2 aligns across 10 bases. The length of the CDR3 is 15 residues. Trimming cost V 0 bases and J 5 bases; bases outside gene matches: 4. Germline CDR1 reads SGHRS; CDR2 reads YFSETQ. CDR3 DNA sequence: TGCGCCAGCAGCTTGGGAACTAGCGGGACGGAGACCCAGTACTTC. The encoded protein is CASSLGTSGTETQYF.

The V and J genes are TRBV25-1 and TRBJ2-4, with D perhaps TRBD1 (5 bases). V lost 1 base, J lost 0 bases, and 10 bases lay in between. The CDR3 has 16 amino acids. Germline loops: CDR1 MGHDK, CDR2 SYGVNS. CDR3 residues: CASSELGQGAKNIQYF. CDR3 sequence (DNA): TGTGCCAGCAGTGAATTGGGTCAGGGAGCCAAAAACATTCAGTACTTC. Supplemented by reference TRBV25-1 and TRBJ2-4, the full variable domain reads EADIYQTPRYLVIGTGKKITLECSQTMGHDKMYWYQQDPGMELHLIHYSYGVNSTEKGDLSSESTVSRIRTEHFPLTLESARPSHTSQYLCASSELGQGAKNIQYFGAGTRLSVL.

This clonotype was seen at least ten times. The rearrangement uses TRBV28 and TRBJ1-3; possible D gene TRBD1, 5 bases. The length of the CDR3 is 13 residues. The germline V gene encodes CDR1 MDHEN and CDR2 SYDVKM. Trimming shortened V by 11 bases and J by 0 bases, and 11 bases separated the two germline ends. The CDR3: CAARQGSGNTIYF. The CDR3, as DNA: TGTGCCGCCCGTCAGGGCTCTGGAAACACCATATATTTT.

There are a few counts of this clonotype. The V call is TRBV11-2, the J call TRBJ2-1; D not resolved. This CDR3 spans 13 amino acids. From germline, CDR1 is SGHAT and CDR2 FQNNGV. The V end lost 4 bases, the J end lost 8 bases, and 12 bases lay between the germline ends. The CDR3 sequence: CASSSPLQHEQFF. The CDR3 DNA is TGTGCCAGCAGCTCCCCCTTGCAGCATGAGCAGTTCTTC.

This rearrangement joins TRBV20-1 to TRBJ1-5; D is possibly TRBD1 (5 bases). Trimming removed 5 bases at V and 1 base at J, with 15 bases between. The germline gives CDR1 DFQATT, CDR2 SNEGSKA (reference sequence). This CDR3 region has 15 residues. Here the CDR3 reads CSAWQGGMSNQPQHF. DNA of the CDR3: TGCAGTGCTTGGCAGGGAGGGATGAGCAATCAGCCCCAGCATTTT.

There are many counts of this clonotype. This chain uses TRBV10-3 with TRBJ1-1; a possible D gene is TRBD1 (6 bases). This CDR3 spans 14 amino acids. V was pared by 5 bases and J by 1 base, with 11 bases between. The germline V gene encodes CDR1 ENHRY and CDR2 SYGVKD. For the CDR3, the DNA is TGTGCCATCAGTTCGGGGACATCGAACACTGAAGCTTTCTTT. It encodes CAISSGTSNTEAFF.

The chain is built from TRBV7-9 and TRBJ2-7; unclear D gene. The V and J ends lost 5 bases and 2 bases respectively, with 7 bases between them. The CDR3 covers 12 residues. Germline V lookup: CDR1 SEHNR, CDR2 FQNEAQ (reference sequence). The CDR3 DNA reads TGTGCCAGCAGCCCCCACCCCTACGAGCAGTACTTC. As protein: CASSPHPYEQYF.

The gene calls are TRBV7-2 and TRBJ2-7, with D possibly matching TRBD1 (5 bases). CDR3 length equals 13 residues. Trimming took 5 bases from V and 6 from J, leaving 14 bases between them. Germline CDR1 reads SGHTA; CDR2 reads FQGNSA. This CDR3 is CASSPGQPTEQYF. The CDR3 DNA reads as TGTGCCAGCAGCCCAGGACAACCTACCGAGCAGTACTTC.

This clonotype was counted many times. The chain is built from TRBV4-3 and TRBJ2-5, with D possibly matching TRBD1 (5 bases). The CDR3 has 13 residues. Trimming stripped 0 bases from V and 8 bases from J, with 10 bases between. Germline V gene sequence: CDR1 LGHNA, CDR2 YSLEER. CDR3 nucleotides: TGCGCCAGCAGCCAAGAATCTGGGGCCACCCAGTACTTC. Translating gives CASSQESGATQYF.

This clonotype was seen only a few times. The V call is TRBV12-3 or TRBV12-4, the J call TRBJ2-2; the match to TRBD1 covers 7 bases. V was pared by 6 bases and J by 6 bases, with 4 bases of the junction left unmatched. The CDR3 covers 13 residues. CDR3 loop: CASSWGQPGELFF. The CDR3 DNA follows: TGTGCCAGCAGCTGGGGACAGCCCGGGGAGCTGTTTTTT.

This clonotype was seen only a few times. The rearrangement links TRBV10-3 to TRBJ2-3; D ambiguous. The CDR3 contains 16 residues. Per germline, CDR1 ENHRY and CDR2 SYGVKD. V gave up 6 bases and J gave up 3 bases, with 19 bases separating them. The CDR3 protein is CAISPESSTVTDTQYF. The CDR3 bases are TGTGCCATCAGCCCGGAATCTTCCACCGTAACAGATACGCAGTATTTT.

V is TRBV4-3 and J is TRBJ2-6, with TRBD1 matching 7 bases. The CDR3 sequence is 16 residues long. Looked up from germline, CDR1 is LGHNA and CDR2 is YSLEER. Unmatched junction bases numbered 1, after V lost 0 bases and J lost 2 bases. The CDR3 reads CASSQEGTAGANVLTF. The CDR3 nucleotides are TGCGCCAGCAGCCAAGAGGGGACAGCTGGGGCCAACGTCCTGACTTTC.

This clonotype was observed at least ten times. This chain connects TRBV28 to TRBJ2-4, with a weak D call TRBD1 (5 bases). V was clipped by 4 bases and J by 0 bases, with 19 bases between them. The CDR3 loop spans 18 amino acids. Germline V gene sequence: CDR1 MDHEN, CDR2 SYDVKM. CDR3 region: CASSSYRLELLAKNIQYF. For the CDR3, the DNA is TGTGCCAGCAGTTCTTACAGGCTTGAGCTACTAGCCAAAAACATTCAGTACTTC.

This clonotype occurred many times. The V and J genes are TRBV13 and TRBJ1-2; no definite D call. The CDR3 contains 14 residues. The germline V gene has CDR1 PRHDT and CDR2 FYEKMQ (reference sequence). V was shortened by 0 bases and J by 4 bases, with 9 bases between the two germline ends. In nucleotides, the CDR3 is TGTGCCAGCAGCTTAGGGGGCAGTTTCTATGGCTACACCTTC. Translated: CASSLGGSFYGYTF. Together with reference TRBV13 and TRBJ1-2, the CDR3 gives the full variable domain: AAGVIQSPRHLIKEKRETATLKCYPIPRHDTVYWYQQGPGQDPQFLISFYEKMQSDKGSIPDRFSAQQFSDYHSELNMSSLELGDSALYFCASSLGGSFYGYTFGSGTRLTVV.

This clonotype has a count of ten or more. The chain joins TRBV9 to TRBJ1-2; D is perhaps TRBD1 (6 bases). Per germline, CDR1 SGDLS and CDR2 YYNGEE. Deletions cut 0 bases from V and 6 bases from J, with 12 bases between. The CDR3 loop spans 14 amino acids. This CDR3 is CASSVAAGADGYTF. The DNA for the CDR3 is TGTGCCAGCAGCGTAGCGGCAGGGGCAGATGGCTACACCTTC.

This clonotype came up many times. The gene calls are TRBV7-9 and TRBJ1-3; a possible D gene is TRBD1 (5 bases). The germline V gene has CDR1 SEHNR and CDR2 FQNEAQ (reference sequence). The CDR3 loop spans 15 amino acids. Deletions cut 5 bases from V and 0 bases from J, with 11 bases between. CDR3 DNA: TGTGCCAGCAGCCCTGACAGATACTCTGGAAACACCATATATTTT. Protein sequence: CASSPDRYSGNTIYF.

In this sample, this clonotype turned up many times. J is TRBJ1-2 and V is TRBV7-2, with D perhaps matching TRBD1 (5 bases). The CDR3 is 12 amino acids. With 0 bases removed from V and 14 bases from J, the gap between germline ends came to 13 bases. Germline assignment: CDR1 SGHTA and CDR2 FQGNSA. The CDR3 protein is CASSLAWGERTF. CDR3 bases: TGTGCCAGCAGCTTAGCGTGGGGGGAAAGGACCTTC.

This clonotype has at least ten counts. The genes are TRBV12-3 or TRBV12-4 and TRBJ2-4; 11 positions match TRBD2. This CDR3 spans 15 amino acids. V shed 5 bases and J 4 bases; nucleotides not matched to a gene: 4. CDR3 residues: CASSLGLADKNIQYF. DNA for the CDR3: TGTGCCAGCAGTCTGGGACTAGCGGATAAAAACATTCAGTACTTC.

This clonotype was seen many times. The DNA of the CDR3 is TGTGCCAGCAGTTTAAGCGGCCAGGGTACCCACGAGCAGTACTTC. It is translated as CASSLSGQGTHEQYF. V and J are TRBV28 and TRBJ2-7, with D perhaps assigned TRBD1 or TRBD2 (5 bases each). Trimming stripped 2 bases from V and 5 bases from J, with 16 bases between. The CDR3 consists of 15 residues. CDR1 is MDHEN, CDR2 SYDVKM, per germline.

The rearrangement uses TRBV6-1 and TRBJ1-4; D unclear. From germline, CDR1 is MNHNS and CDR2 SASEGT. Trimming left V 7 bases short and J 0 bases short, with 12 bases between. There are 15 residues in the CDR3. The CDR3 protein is CASTPEVATNEKLFF. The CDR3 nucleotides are TGTGCCAGCACCCCGGAGGTTGCAACTAATGAAAAACTGTTTTTT.

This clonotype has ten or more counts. The CDR3 DNA follows: TGTGCCAGCAGCTCAAGTGCCCAGGGGGCAAATCGCAATGAGCAGTTCTTC. Its translation: CASSSSAQGANRNEQFF. The chain carries TRBV7-9 and TRBJ2-1, with TRBD1 matching over 8 bases. Germline V gene lookup returns CDR1 SEHNR and CDR2 FQNEAQ (reference sequence). The CDR3 contains 17 residues. With V trimmed by 4 bases and J by 6 bases, 14 bases remained unmatched.

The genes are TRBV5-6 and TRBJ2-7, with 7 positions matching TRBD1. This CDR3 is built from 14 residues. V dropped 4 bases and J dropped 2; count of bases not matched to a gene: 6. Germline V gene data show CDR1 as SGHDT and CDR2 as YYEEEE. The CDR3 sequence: CASSGPGQPYEQYF. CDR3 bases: TGTGCCAGCAGCGGACCGGGACAGCCCTACGAGCAGTACTTC.

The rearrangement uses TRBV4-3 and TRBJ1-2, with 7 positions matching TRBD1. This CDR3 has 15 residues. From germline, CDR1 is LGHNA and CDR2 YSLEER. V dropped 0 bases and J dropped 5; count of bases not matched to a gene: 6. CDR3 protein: CASSQDKGTAYGYTF. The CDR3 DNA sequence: TGCGCCAGCAGCCAAGATAAAGGGACAGCGTATGGCTACACCTTC.

The CDR3 sequence: CSVIWGPYEQYF. The CDR3 coding sequence is TGCAGCGTTATTTGGGGGCCCTACGAGCAGTACTTC. The chain recombines TRBV29-1 with TRBJ2-7; TRBD1 might be the D (6 bases). There are 12 residues in the CDR3. The V end lost 5 bases, the J end lost 2 bases, and 10 bases lay between the germline ends. Germline V gene lookup returns CDR1 SQVTM and CDR2 ANQGSEA.

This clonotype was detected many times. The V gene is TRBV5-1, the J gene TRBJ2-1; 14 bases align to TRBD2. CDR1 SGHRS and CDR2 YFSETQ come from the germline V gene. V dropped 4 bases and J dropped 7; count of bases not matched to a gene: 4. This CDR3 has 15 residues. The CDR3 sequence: CASSQGLAGENEQFF. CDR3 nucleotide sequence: TGCGCCAGCAGCCAGGGACTAGCGGGGGAGAATGAGCAGTTCTTC.

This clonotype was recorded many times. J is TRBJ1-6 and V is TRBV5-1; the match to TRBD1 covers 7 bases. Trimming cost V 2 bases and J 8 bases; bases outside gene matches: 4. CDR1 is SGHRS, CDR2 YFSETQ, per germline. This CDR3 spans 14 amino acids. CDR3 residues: CASSLQGTYSPLHF. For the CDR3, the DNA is TGCGCCAGCAGCTTACAGGGGACTTATTCACCCCTCCACTTT.

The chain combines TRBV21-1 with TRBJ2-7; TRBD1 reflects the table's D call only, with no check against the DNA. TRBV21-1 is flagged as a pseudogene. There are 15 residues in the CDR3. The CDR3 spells CASPPWTGCFYEQYF. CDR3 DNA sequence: TGTGCCAGCCCCCCTTGGACAGGGTGTTTCTACGAGCAGTACTTC.

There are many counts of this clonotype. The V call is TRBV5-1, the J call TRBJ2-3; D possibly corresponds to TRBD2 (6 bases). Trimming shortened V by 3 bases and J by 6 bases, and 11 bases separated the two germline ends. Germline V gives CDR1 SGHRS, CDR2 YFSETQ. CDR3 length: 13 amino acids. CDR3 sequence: CASSSGLGDTQYF. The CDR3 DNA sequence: TGCGCCAGCAGCTCGGGACTCGGCGATACGCAGTATTTT.

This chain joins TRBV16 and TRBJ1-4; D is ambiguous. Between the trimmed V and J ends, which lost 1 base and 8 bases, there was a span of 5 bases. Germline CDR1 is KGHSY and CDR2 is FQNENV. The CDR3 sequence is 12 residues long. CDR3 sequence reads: CASSQLGEKLFF. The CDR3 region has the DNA TGTGCCAGCAGCCAATTGGGGGAAAAACTGTTTTTT.